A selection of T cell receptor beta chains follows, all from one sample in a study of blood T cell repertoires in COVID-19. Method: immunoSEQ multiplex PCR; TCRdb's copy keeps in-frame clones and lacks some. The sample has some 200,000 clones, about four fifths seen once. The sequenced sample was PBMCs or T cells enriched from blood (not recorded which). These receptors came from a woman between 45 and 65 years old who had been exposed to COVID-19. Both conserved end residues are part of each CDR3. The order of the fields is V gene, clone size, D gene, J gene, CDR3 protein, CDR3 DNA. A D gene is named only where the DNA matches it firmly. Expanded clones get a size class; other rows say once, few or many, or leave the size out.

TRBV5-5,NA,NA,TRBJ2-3,CASSTTDTQYF,TGTGCCAGCAGCACTACAGATACGCAGTATTTT
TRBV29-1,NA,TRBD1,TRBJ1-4,CSVDGQGRGEKLFF,TGCAGCGTTGATGGACAGGGACGAGGTGAAAAACTGTTTTTT
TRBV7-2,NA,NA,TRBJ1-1,CASSPAGRVNTEAFF,TGTGCCAGCAGCCCAGCCGGCAGGGTGAACACTGAAGCTTTCTTT
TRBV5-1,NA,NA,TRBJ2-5,CASSPPGFIDDSQETQYF,TGCGCCAGCAGCCCCCCGGGGTTTATTGATGACTCACAAGAGACCCAGTACTTC
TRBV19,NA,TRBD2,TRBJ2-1,CASSPPRGLAGASYNEQFF,TGTGCCAGTAGCCCGCCAAGGGGACTAGCGGGGGCCTCCTACAATGAGCAGTTCTTC
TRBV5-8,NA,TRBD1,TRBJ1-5,CASSSGTGPNQPQHF,TGTGCCAGCAGCTCCGGGACAGGACCTAATCAGCCCCAGCATTTT
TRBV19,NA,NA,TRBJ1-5,CASSTTGLQPQHF,TGTGCCAGTAGTACCACGGGTCTCCAGCCCCAGCATTTT
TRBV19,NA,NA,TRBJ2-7,CASSDRYEQYF,TGTGCCAGTAGTGACAGGTACGAGCAGTACTTC
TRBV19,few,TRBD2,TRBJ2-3,CASSTLADSYTDTQYF,TGTGCCAGTAGTACCCTAGCGGACTCTTACACAGATACGCAGTATTTT
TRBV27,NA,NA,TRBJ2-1,CATEIGTGLGREQFF,TGTGCCACCGAAATCGGGACTGGGCTCGGTCGAGAGCAGTTCTTC
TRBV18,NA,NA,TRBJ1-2,CASSPKEANYGYTF,TGTGCCAGCTCACCCAAGGAGGCTAACTATGGCTACACCTTC
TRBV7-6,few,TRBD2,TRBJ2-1,CASSLARRGDSYNEQFF,TGTGCCAGCAGCTTAGCACGGCGGGGGGACTCCTACAATGAGCAGTTCTTC
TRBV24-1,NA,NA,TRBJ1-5,CATSGPQRGQPQHF,TGTGCCACCAGTGGCCCCCAACGAGGACAGCCCCAGCATTTT